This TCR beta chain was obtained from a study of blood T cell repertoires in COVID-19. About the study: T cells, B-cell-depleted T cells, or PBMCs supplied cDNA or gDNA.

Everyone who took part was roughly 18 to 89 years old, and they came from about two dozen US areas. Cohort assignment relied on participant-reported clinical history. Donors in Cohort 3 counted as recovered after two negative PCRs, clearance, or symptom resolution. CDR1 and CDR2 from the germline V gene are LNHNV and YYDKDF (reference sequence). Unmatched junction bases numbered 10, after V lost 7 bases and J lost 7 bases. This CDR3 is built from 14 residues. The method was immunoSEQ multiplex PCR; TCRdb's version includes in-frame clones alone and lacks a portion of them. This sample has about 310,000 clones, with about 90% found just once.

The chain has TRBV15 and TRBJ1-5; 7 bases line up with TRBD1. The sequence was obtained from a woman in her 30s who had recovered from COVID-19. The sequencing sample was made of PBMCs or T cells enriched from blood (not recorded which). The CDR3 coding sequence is TGTGCCACCACAGAGACAGGGTCACGACAGCCCCAGCATTTT. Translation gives CATTETGSRQPQHF.